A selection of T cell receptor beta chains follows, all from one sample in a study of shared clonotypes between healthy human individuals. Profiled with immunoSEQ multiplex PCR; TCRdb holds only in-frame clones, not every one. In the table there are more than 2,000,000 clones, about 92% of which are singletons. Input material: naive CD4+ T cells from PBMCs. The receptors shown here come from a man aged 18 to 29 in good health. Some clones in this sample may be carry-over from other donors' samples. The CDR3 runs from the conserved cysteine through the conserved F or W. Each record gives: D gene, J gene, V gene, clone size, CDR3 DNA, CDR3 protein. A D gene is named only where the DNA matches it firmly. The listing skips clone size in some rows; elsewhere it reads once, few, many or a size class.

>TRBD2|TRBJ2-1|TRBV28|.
TGTGCCAGCCGTGGGTCTACAGCGGGGTCGTACAATGAGCAGTTCTTC
CASRGSTAGSYNEQFF
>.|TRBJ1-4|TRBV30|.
TGTGCCTGGAGTGTGGCCGGAGGGGGTGAAAAACTGTTTTTT
CAWSVAGGGEKLFF
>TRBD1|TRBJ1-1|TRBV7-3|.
TGTGCCAGCAGCAAGACAGGGATTGGTGAAGCTTTCTTT
CASSKTGIGEAFF
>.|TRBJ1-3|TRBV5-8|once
TGTGCCAGCAGCTTGGAACCCTCGGCCGCATATGGAAACACCATATATTTT
CASSLEPSAAYGNTIYF
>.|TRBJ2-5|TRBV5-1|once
TGCGCCAGCAGTGATAATCCAGGGAGGTCAGAGACCCAGTACTTC
CASSDNPGRSETQYF
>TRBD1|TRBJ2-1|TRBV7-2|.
TGTGCCAGCAGCCTCCGGACAGGGGGCCTGTCCTACAATGAGCAGTTCTTC
CASSLRTGGLSYNEQFF
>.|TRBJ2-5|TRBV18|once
TGTGCCAGCTCAACCAGTGGTCAAGAGACCCAGTACTTC
CASSTSGQETQYF
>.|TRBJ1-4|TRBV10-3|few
TGTGCCATCAGTGAGTCGTTAGGGATAGTCGGGGAAAAACTGTTTTTT
CAISESLGIVGEKLFF
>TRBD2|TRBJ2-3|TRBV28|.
TGTGCCAGCACCCCCGGACTAGCGGGAGAAACAGATACGCAGTATTTT
CASTPGLAGETDTQYF
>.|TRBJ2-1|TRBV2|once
TGTGCCAGCAGTGAAGCGCCAGACTACGGGACTTACTACAATGAGCAGTTCTTC
CASSEAPDYGTYYNEQFF
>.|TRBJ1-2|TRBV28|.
TGTGCCAGCATCCTCCAGGGACTAACAGGGGGCTACACCTTC
CASILQGLTGGYTF
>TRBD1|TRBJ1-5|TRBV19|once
TGTGCCAGTTCCCGGTTACTTTATCCTCTGGGACAGGGGAGCAATCAGCCCCAGCATTTT
CASSRLLYPLGQGSNQPQHF
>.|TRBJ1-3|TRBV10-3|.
TGTGCCATCAGTGACCCGGGGGGGCCTGTTCTGGGAAACACCATATATTTT
CAISDPGGPVLGNTIYF
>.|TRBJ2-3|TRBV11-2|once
TGTGCCAGCAGCTTATGGGGGCAGGGGACAGATACGCAGTATTTT
CASSLWGQGTDTQYF
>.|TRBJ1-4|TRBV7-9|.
TGTGCCAGCAGCGGCGGAGTTAGAGAAAAACTGTTTTTT
CASSGGVREKLFF
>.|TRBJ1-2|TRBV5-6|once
TGTGCCAGCAGCTTGGCCGGGACACCCCCCGGCTACACCTTC
CASSLAGTPPGYTF
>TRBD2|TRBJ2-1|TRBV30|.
TGTGCCTGGAAAAAAACTAGCGGGAGTGATGAGCAGTTCTTC
CAWKKTSGSDEQFF
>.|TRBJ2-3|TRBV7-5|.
TGTGCCAGAAGCTTAGGTTCGAGCGGATACACAGATACGCAGTATTTT
CARSLGSSGYTDTQYF
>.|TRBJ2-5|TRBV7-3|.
TGTGCCAGCAGCTTAGGGATTTCGGGGGAGACCCAGTACTTC
CASSLGISGETQYF
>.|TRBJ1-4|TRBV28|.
TGTGCCAGCAGCCGACCGGGAATTCTGGTTGAAAAACTGTTTTTT
CASSRPGILVEKLFF
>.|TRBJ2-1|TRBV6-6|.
TGTGCCAGCAGTTCTACCTACAATGAGCAGTTCTTC
CASSSTYNEQFF
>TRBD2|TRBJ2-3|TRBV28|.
TGTGCCAGCAGTTTGTTGGCGGGAGCAGCGAGCACAGATACGCAGTATTTT
CASSLLAGAASTDTQYF
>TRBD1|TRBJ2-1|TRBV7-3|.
TGTGCCAGCAGCGCCGACAGGGGGGCCTACAATGAGCAGTTCTTC
CASSADRGAYNEQFF
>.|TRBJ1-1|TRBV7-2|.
TGTGCCAGCAGCTCCCGACAGAGCCGGAACACTGAAGCTTTCTTT
CASSSRQSRNTEAFF
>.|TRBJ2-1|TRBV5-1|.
TGCGCCAGCAGCTTGGTCGGGAGTATCTTTAATGAGCAGTTCTTC
CASSLVGSIFNEQFF
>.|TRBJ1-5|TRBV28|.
TGTGCCAGCAGTTCACAGGGCCGTCAGCCCCAGCATTTT
CASSSQGRQPQHF
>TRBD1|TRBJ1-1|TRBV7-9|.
TGTGCCAGCAGCTTCCGACAGGGGGGGAACACTGAAGCTTTCTTT
CASSFRQGGNTEAFF
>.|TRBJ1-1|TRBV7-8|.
TGTGCCAGCAGCTTAGGGTACGTGAACACTGAAGCTTTCTTT
CASSLGYVNTEAFF
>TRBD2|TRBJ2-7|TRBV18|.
TGTGCCAGCTCACCGGGGACTAGCGGGGCGGAGGAGCAGTACTTC
CASSPGTSGAEEQYF
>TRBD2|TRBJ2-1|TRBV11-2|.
TGTGCCAGCAGCTCGACCGGACTAGCGGGTATTTCCCCCTACAATGAGCAGTTCTTC
CASSSTGLAGISPYNEQFF